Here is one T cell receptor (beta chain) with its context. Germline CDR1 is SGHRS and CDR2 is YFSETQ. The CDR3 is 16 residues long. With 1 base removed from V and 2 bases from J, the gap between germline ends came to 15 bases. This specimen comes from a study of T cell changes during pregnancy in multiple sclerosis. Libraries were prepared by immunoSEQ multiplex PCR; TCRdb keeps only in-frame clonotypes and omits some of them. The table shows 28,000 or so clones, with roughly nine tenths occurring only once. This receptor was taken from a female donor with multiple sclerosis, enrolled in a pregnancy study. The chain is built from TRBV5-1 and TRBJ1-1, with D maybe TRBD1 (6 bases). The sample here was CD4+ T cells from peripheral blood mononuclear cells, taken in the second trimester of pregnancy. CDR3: CASSLSYRAPNTEAFF. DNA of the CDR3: TGCGCCAGCAGCTTGAGTTACAGGGCACCAAACACTGAAGCTTTCTTT.